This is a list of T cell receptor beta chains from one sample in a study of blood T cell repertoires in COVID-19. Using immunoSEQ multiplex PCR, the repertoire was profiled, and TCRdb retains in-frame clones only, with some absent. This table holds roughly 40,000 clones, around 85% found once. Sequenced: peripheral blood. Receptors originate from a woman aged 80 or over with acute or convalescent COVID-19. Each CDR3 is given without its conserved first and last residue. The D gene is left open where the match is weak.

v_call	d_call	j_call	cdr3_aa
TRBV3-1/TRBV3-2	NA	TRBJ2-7	ASSQTWGGEQY
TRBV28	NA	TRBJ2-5	ASSLLGRKETQY
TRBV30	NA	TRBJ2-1	AWGDQLGSRQF
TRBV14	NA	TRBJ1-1	ASSQDRVRTEAF
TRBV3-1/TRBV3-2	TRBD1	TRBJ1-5	ASSFGTGRDRPQH
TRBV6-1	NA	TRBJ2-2	ASSDVGRIASWELF
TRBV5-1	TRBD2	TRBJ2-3	ASSPGTTSTDTQY
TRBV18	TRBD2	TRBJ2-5	ASSKTSGGVETQY
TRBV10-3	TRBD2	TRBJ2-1	AISADPGLAGGIDEQF
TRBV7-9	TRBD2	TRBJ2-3	ASSSERGGDTQY
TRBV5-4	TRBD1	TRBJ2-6	ASSLARSGTGTGANVLT
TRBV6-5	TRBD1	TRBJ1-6	ASIRQGRDSPLH
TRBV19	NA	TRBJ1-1	ASSTSGNTEAF
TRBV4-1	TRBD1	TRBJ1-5	ASSPREQGNNQPQH
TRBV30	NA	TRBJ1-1	AWSVMGRPNTEAF
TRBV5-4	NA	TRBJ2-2	ASSLSGGRGGELF
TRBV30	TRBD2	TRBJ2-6	AWSFSGSLAGANVLT
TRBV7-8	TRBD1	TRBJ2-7	ASSRGQFYEQY
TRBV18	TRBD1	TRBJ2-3	ASSPLGQGNTDTQY
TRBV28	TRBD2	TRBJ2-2	ASRGTSGPAGGELF
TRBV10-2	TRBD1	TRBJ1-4	ASSERTGGEKLF
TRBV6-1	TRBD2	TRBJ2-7	ASSEFGSGRSNEQY
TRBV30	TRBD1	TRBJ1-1	AWSVIGQGIATEAF
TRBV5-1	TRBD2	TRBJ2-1	ASSLVSGTSFNEQF
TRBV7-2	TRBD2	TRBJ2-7	ASSLGAGLAGSYEQY
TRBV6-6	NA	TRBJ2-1	ASSPPMRVSSYNEQF
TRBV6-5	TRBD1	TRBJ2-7	ASRPPTGVYEQY
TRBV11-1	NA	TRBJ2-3	ASSPPGERTDTQY
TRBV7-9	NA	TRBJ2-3	ASSLGMAESTDTQY
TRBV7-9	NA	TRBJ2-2	ASSSQGLNTGELF
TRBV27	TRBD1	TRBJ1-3	ASSLQGAGGNTIY
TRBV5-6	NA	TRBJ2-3	ASTESGLSTDTQY
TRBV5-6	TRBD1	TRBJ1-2	ASSLVGTGNYGYT
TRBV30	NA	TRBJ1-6	AWSLSQGNSPLH
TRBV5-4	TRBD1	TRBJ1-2	ASGPPGQQTFYGYT
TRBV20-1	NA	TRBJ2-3	SAKRAETQY
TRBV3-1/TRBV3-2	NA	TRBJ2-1	ASSRSVLDNEQF
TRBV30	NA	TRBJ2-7	AWSDPTEEQY
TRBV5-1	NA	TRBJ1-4	ASSLGGSGLNEKLF
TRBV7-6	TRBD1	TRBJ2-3	ASSPQGQSTDTQY
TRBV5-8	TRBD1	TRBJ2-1	ASRPGDRGYNEQF
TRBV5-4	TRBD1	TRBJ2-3	ASRLGTGATDTQY
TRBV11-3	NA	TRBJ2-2	ASSTVTGELF
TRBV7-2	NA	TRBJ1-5	ASSLSSNQPQH
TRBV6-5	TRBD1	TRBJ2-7	ASISGQGPLEQY
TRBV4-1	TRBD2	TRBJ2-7	ASSQDQLAGRYEQY
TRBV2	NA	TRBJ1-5	ASRAQSGQPQH
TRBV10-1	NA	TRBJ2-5	ASSEDNQETQY
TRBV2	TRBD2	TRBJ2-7	APWGGHGGGSYEQY
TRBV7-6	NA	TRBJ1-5	ASSLEAGFNQPQH